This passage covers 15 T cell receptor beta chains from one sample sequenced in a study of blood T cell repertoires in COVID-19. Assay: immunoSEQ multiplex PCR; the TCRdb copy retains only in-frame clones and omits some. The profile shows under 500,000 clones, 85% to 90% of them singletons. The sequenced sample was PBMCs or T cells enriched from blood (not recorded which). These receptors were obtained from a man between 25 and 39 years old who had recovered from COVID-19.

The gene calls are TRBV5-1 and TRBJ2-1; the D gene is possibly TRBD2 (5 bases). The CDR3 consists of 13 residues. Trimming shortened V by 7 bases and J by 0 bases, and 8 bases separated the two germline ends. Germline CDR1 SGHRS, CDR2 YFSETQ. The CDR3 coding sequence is TGCGCCAGCCGGAGGAGCTCCTACAATGAGCAGTTCTTC. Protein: CASRRSSYNEQFF.

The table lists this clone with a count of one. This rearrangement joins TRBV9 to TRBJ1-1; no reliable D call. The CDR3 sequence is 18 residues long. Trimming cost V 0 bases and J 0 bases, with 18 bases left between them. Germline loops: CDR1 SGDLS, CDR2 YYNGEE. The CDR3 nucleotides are TGTGCCAGCAGCGTAGTCCCAATCGGGTCGAATATGAACACTGAAGCTTTCTTT. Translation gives CASSVVPIGSNMNTEAFF.

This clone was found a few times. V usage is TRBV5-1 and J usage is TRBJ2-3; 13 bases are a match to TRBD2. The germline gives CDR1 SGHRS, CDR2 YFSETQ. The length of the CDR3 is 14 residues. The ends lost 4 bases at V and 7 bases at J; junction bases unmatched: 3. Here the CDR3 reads CASSLGTSGNTQYF. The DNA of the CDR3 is TGCGCCAGCAGCCTAGGGACTAGCGGGAATACGCAGTATTTT.

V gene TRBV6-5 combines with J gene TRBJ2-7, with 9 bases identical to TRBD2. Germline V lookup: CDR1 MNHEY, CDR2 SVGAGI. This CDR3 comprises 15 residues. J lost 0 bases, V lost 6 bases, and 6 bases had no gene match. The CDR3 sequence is CASRDGLASSYEQYF. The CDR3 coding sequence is TGTGCCAGCAGAGACGGACTAGCGAGCTCCTACGAGCAGTACTTC.

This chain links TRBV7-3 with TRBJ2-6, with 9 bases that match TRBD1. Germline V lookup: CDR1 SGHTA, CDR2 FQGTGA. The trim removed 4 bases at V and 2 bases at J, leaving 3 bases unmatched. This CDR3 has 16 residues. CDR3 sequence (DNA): TGTGCCAGCAGCTCGGGACAGGGAGCTGGGGCCAACGTCCTGACTTTC. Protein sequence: CASSSGQGAGANVLTF.

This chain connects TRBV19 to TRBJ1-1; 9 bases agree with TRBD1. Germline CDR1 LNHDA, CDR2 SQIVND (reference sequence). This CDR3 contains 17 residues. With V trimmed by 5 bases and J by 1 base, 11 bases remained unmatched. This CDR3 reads CASSGNRGRDRNTEAFF. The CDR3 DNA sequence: TGTGCCAGTAGTGGAAACAGGGGGCGTGATAGGAACACTGAAGCTTTCTTT.

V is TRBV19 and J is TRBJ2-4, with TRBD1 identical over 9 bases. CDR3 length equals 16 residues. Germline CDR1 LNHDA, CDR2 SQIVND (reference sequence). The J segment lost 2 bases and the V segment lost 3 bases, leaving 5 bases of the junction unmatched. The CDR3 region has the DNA TGTGCCAGTAGTATTGACAGGGGGTTTACCAAAAACATTCAGTACTTC. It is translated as CASSIDRGFTKNIQYF.

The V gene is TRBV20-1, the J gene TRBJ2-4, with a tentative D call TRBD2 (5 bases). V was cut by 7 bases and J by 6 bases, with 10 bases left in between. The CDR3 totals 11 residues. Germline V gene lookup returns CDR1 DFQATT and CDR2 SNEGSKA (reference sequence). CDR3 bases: TGCAGTGTCCTCCGGGGAAACATTCAGTACTTC. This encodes CSVLRGNIQYF.

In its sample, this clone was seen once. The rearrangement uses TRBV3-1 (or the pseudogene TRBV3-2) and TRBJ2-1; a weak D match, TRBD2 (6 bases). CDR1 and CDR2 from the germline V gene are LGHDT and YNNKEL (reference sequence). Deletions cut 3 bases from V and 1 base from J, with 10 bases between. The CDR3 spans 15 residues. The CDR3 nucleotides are TGTGCCAGCAGCCATTATGGGACTTCCTACAATGAGCAGTTCTTC. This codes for CASSHYGTSYNEQFF.

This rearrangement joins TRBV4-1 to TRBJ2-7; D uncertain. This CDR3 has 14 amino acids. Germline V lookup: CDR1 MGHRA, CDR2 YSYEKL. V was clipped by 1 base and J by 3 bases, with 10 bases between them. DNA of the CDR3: TGCGCCAGCAGCCAAGTCACCAGACTCTACGAGCAGTACTTC. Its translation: CASSQVTRLYEQYF.

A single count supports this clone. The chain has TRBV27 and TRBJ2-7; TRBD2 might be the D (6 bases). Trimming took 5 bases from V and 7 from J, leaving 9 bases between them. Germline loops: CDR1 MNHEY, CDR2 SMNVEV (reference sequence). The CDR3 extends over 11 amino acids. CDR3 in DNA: TGTGCCAGCAGTGCCCGGGGGGAGCAGTACTTC. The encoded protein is CASSARGEQYF.

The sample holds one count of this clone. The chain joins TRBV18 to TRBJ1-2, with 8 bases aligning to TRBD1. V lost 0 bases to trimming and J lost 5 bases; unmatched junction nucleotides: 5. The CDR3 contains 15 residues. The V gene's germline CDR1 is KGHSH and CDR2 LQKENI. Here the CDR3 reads CASSPPDREWYGYTF. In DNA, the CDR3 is TGTGCCAGCTCACCACCGGACAGGGAATGGTATGGCTACACCTTC. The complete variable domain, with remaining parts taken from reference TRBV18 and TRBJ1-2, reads NAGVMQNPRHLVRRRGQEARLRCSPMKGHSHVYWYRQLPEEGLKFMVYLQKENIIDESGMPKERFSAEFPKEGPSILRIQQVVRGDSAAYFCASSPPDREWYGYTFGSGTRLTVV.

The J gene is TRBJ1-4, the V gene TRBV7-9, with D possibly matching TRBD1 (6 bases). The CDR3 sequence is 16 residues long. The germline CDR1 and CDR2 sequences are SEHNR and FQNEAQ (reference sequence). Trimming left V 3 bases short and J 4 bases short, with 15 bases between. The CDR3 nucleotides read TGTGCCAGCAGCTTGGGGGCCGTGGTACTTAATGAAAAACTGTTTTTT. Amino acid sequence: CASSLGAVVLNEKLFF.

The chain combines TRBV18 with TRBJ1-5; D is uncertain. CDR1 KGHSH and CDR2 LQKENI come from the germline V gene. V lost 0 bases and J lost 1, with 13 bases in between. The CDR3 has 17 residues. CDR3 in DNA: TGTGCCAGCTCACCACCGGGTTCCTCACAGAGCAATCAGCCCCAGCATTTT. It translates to CASSPPGSSQSNQPQHF.

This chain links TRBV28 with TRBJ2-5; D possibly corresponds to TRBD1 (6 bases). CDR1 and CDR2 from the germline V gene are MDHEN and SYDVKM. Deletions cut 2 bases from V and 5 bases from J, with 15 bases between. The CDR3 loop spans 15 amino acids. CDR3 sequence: CASSLRYRVGETQYF. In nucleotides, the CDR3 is TGTGCCAGCAGTTTACGCTACAGGGTTGGGGAGACCCAGTACTTC.